This TCR beta chain was captured in a study of T-cell memory formation after mild COVID-19. Overall study: TCR clusters were mostly donor specific. Study-level points and caveats: Clones that shrank (day 15 to 85) were balanced CD4/CD8, whereas later expanders leaned CD4+. Those CD4+ clones that contracted were mainly in CM and EM (CD8+ ones in EMRA).

5'RACE with constant-segment primers built TCRalpha and TCRbeta cDNA libraries with UMIs. MiXCR was run by TCRdb on the 5' RACE reads, yielding one entry per CDR3 protein. This table holds some 250,000 distinct CDR3 sequences, approximately 10% found once. About this clonotype: The antigen is undetermined.

Material for sequencing was PBMCs or a T cell subset sorted from them (not recorded which). This TCR came from a young man who had mild COVID-19 (a few samples of this study predate the infection). Cell type and time point are not known.

The CDR3 nucleotides are TGCGCCAGCAGCCAAGATACCCGGTGGGGGTCCCTAGGCTACACCTTC. Encoded protein: CASSQDTRWGSLGYTF. The chain employs TRBV4-3 and TRBJ1-2, with D maybe TRBD1 (5 bases). Trimming cost V 0 bases and J 8 bases, with 19 bases left between them. Germline CDR1 is LGHNA and CDR2 is YSLEER. The CDR3 covers 16 residues.